These T cell receptor beta chains were read from a single sample in a study of cytomegalovirus exposure and HLA in healthy donors. Profiling relied on immunoSEQ multiplex PCR, and the TCRdb table lists in-frame clones only, not all of them. The data hold 90,000 to 150,000 clones, with around 76% observed a single time. The source material was PBMCs. The receptors were sampled from a man in his fifties or sixties in good health and CMV-seropositive. CDR3s include the opening cysteine and the closing phenylalanine or tryptophan. A D gene is named only where the DNA matches it firmly. A clone size is listed for some rows: how often the clone was seen (once, few, many), or a class if it is expanded.

V gene: TRBV2
clone size: -
J gene: TRBJ1-2
D gene: TRBD1
CDR3 DNA: TGTGCCAGCAAAGGACAGGGTGGGGACCTAGGCTACACCTTC
CDR3 protein: CASKGQGGDLGYTF

V gene: TRBV5-6
clone size: -
J gene: TRBJ2-5
D gene: -
CDR3 DNA: TGTGCCAGCAGCGTCGGGGAGACCCAGTACTTC
CDR3 protein: CASSVGETQYF

V gene: TRBV6-6
clone size: -
J gene: TRBJ2-7
D gene: -
CDR3 DNA: TGTGCCAGCAGTTACTCGGGCCAAACCGTCTCCTACGAGCAGTACTTC
CDR3 protein: CASSYSGQTVSYEQYF

V gene: TRBV28
clone size: -
J gene: TRBJ1-1
D gene: TRBD1
CDR3 DNA: TGTGCCAGCAGCCCCATTCACAGGGGCACTGAAGCTTTCTTT
CDR3 protein: CASSPIHRGTEAFF

V gene: TRBV19
clone size: -
J gene: TRBJ1-5
D gene: TRBD1
CDR3 DNA: TGTGCCAGTAGTTCCGGACAGGGGGGCAATCAGCCCCAGCATTTT
CDR3 protein: CASSSGQGGNQPQHF

V gene: TRBV5-1
clone size: -
J gene: TRBJ2-7
D gene: -
CDR3 DNA: TGCGCCAGCAGCCCGGGGTCAGTGGAGGGTTGGACCTACGAGCAGTACTTC
CDR3 protein: CASSPGSVEGWTYEQYF

V gene: TRBV11-2
clone size: -
J gene: TRBJ1-6
D gene: TRBD1
CDR3 DNA: TGTGCCAGCAGCTCAGGGGGGACTTATAATTCACCCCTCCACTTT
CDR3 protein: CASSSGGTYNSPLHF

V gene: TRBV4-1
clone size: -
J gene: TRBJ2-6
D gene: TRBD1
CDR3 DNA: TGCGCCAGCAGCCAAGATGCAGGGGGCTCTGGGGCCAACGTCCTGACTTTC
CDR3 protein: CASSQDAGGSGANVLTF

V gene: TRBV7-2
clone size: -
J gene: TRBJ1-1
D gene: -
CDR3 DNA: TGTGCCAGCAGCGTAGCCGGGGGTGGCACTGAAGCTTTCTTT
CDR3 protein: CASSVAGGGTEAFF

V gene: TRBV6-6
clone size: -
J gene: TRBJ2-7
D gene: TRBD1
CDR3 DNA: TGTGCCAGCAGTTACGGGACAGGGGGCTCCTACGAGCAGTACTTC
CDR3 protein: CASSYGTGGSYEQYF

V gene: TRBV6-1
clone size: few
J gene: TRBJ2-1
D gene: TRBD1
CDR3 DNA: TGTGCCAGCAGGCTACAGGGGGCGGGGGATGAGCAGTTCTTC
CDR3 protein: CASRLQGAGDEQFF

V gene: TRBV7-9
clone size: -
J gene: TRBJ1-4
D gene: -
CDR3 DNA: TGTGCCAGCAGCCACCCAACTCGAACCAATGAAAAACTGTTTTTT
CDR3 protein: CASSHPTRTNEKLFF

V gene: TRBV5-1
clone size: few
J gene: TRBJ2-3
D gene: -
CDR3 DNA: TGCGCCAGCAGCTTGGCGGACCAGGGCGCAGATACGCAGTATTTT
CDR3 protein: CASSLADQGADTQYF

V gene: TRBV7-2
clone size: -
J gene: TRBJ2-1
D gene: TRBD2
CDR3 DNA: TGTGCCAGCAGCTTAGAGGGACTAGCGGGGGTGACCTACAATGAGCAGTTCTTC
CDR3 protein: CASSLEGLAGVTYNEQFF

V gene: TRBV7-9
clone size: -
J gene: TRBJ2-4
D gene: TRBD2
CDR3 DNA: TGTTCCAGCAGCTTATTCGTGGGAGGGGTTAGAAACATTCAGTACTTC
CDR3 protein: CSSSLFVGGVRNIQYF

V gene: TRBV2
clone size: -
J gene: TRBJ2-5
D gene: TRBD1
CDR3 DNA: TGTGCCAGCAACTCCCCGGGACAGGGCACGGAGACCCAGTACTTC
CDR3 protein: CASNSPGQGTETQYF

V gene: TRBV7-2
clone size: -
J gene: TRBJ2-2
D gene: TRBD1
CDR3 DNA: TGTGCCAGCAGGCAAAAGACAGGGGCCACCGGGGAGCTGTTTTTT
CDR3 protein: CASRQKTGATGELFF